The 20 T cell receptor beta chains reported below all come from one sample, sequenced in a study of T cells in Graves' hyperthyroidism and ophthalmopathy. Amplification targeted TCR beta CDR3 regions from RNA transcripts. Initially, a first-round RT-PCR of the TCR CDR3 employed the HTBI primer set. TCRdb called the multiplex PCR reads again in MiXCR, with one record for every CDR3 protein. The sample has approximately 560,000 distinct CDR3 sequences, about half seen once. Sequencing was done on a sample of peripheral blood or thyroid tissue (not recorded which). These receptors were taken from a woman under 30 with Graves' hyperthyroidism.

This clonotype appeared a single time. The chain uses TRBV2 and TRBJ1-5; D gene ambiguous. Germline V gene sequence: CDR1 SNHLY, CDR2 FYNNEI. V was shortened by 8 bases and J by 7 bases, with 12 bases between the two germline ends. The CDR3 length is 12 residues. The CDR3 DNA is TGTGCCAGCGGTGGGCGGGCACAGCCCCAGCATTTT. It is translated as CASGGRAQPQHF.

The V call is TRBV2, the J call TRBJ2-7; 11 bases fit TRBD1. From germline, CDR1 is SNHLY and CDR2 FYNNEI. Trimming removed 6 bases from V and 5 bases from J; junction bases left unmatched: 3. The CDR3 runs to 13 residues. The CDR3 reads CASRGDRGDEQYF. CDR3 coding DNA: TGTGCCAGCAGGGGGGACAGGGGGGACGAGCAGTACTTC. Together with reference TRBV2 and TRBJ2-7, the CDR3 gives the full variable domain: EPEVTQTPSHQVTQMGQEVILRCVPISNHLYFYWYRQILGQKVEFLVSFYNNEISEKSEIFDDQFSVERPDGSNFTLKIRSTKLEDSAMYFCASRGDRGDEQYFGPGTRLTVT.

The rearrangement joins TRBV6-1 to TRBJ1-1; weak D call: TRBD1 (6 bases). The CDR3 contains 16 residues. Trimming removed 0 bases at V and 5 bases at J, with 16 bases between. Germline V gene lookup returns CDR1 MNHNS and CDR2 SASEGT. CDR3 amino acids: CASSEARPGAGTEAFF. CDR3 nucleotide sequence: TGTGCCAGCAGTGAAGCACGGCCAGGGGCGGGGACTGAAGCTTTCTTT.

This clonotype was found many times. This CDR3 is CSARAQVNSPLHF. The CDR3 nucleotides are TGCAGTGCTAGAGCACAGGTTAATTCACCCCTCCACTTT. The gene calls are TRBV20-1 and TRBJ1-6, with D possibly matching TRBD1 (5 bases). CDR3 length: 13 residues. V was clipped by 1 base and J by 6 bases, with 7 bases between them. CDR1 DFQATT and CDR2 SNEGSKA come from the germline V gene (reference sequence).

This chain links TRBV29-1 with TRBJ2-5; the match to TRBD2 covers 16 bases. The CDR3 totals 18 residues. CDR1 is SQVTM, CDR2 ANQGSEA, per germline. Trimming cost V 6 bases and J 4 bases; bases outside gene matches: 14. CDR3 region: CSVVSGTSGRARGETQYF. The CDR3 nucleotides read TGCAGCGTCGTCTCGGGGACTAGCGGGAGGGCCCGGGGAGAGACCCAGTACTTC.

The V call is TRBV27, the J call TRBJ2-7; 9 bases fit TRBD2. The CDR3 spans 16 residues. In germline, CDR1 is MNHEY, CDR2 SMNVEV (reference sequence). After removal of 0 bases from V and 1 base from J, the junction contained 4 bases not matched to a gene. CDR3 bases: TGTGCCAGCAGTTTATCGACTAGCGGAGGATCCTACGAGCAGTACTTC. Translated, it gives CASSLSTSGGSYEQYF.

This clonotype was counted a single time. The chain couples TRBV7-8 to TRBJ2-5; TRBD2 matches at 8 bases. V lost 5 bases, J lost 10 bases, and 18 bases stayed unmatched. The CDR3 length is 16 residues. The germline V gene encodes CDR1 SGHVS and CDR2 FQNEAQ. CDR3 sequence: CASSLNLAGGQDHQYF. The CDR3 DNA follows: TGTGCCAGCAGCCTAAACCTAGCGGGTGGCCAAGACCACCAGTACTTC.

On this clonotype: One junction end disagrees with the germline gene, perhaps due to a read error. The V call is TRBV15, the J call TRBJ2-6; perhaps TRBD2 as D (6 bases). This CDR3 region has 14 residues. Germline V gene sequence: CDR1 LNHNV, CDR2 YYDKDF (reference sequence). The CDR3 DNA is TGTGCCACCAGCAGAGGCGGAGGGGCCCGCACTGAAGCTTTC. This codes for CATSRGGGARTEAF. Based on the CDR3 plus reference TRBV15 and TRBJ2-6, the full variable domain is DAMVIQNPRYQVTQFGKPVTLSCSQTLNHNVMYWYQQKSSQAPKLLFHYYDKDFNNEADTPDNFQSRRPNTSFCFLDIRSPGLGDTAMYLCATSRGGGARTEAFGAGSRLTVL.

This rearrangement joins TRBV29-1 to TRBJ2-6; D call uncertain. CDR3 length: 13 amino acids. Trimming stripped 4 bases from V and 13 bases from J, with 17 bases between. CDR1 is SQVTM and CDR2 is ANQGSEA in the germline V gene. In nucleotides, the CDR3 is TGCAGCGTTGTGTTCGGCGGAGCTGGGGTCCTGACTTTC. Amino acid sequence: CSVVFGGAGVLTF.

This clonotype was seen a few times. The chain links TRBV7-2 to TRBJ1-1, with D hard to call. Trimming removed 2 bases from V and 7 bases from J, with 11 bases in between. Germline V lookup: CDR1 SGHTA, CDR2 FQGNSA. CDR3 length: 13 residues. The CDR3 nucleotides are TGTGCCAGCAGCTTAAGCTCCAGCATTGAAGCTTTCTTT. This codes for CASSLSSSIEAFF.

The chain uses TRBV7-2 and TRBJ1-2; D possibly corresponds to TRBD1 (6 bases). Per the germline V gene, CDR1 is SGHTA and CDR2 is FQGNSA. This CDR3 has 16 residues. The germline V and J ends were trimmed by 3 bases and 2 bases, with 16 bases remaining between them. CDR3: CASSFLANRVNYGYTF. CDR3 coding DNA: TGTGCCAGCAGCTTTCTAGCGAACAGGGTGAACTATGGCTACACCTTC.

About this clonotype itself: A single base separates this from a much larger clone, so it may be a read error. J is TRBJ1-1 and V is TRBV12-3 or TRBV12-4; a weak D match, TRBD1 (5 bases). Deletions cut 5 bases from V and 4 bases from J, with 14 bases between. CDR3 size: 14 residues. The CDR3 is CASSAAGQATEAFF. In DNA, the CDR3 is TGTGCCAGCAGTGCTGCGGGGCAGGCCACTGAAGCTTTCTTT.

This clonotype occurred a few times. The J gene is TRBJ2-7, the V gene TRBV2; 9 nucleotides match TRBD2. Unmatched junction bases numbered 6, after V lost 5 bases and J lost 1 base. The CDR3 covers 15 residues. CDR1 is SNHLY, CDR2 FYNNEI, per germline. CDR3 coding DNA: TGTGCCAGCAGTTTTCGACTAGCGGAGTCCTACGAGCAGTACTTC. Amino acid sequence: CASSFRLAESYEQYF.

The CDR3 DNA is TGTGCCAGCTCACCACCGGGACTAGCGGGAGGCCCCCAAGAGACCCAGTACTTC. Translating gives CASSPPGLAGGPQETQYF. This rearrangement joins TRBV2 to TRBJ2-5; 15 nucleotides agree with TRBD2. Germline CDR1 SNHLY, CDR2 FYNNEI. This CDR3 has 18 amino acids. Trimming took 8 bases from V and 1 from J; bases not matched to a gene: 11. Filled out from reference TRBV2 and TRBJ2-5, the complete variable domain reads EPEVTQTPSHQVTQMGQEVILRCVPISNHLYFYWYRQILGQKVEFLVSFYNNEISEKSEIFDDQFSVERPDGSNFTLKIRSTKLEDSAMYFCASSPPGLAGGPQETQYFGPGTRLLVL.

Points on this clonotype: A single base separates this from a much larger clone, so it may be a read error. This rearrangement joins TRBV7-2 to TRBJ1-5, with a weak D call TRBD1 (5 bases). Germline CDR1 SGHTA, CDR2 FQGNSA. CDR3 length equals 14 residues. The ends were cut back, 4 bases at V and 7 bases at J, with 14 bases in the middle. CDR3 protein: CASSSQGTRQPQHF. The CDR3 nucleotides read TGTGCCAGCAGCTCTCAGGGTACACGGCAGCCCCAGCATTTT.

The chain employs TRBV7-2 and TRBJ2-5, with D perhaps matching TRBD2 (6 bases). The CDR3 is made up of 15 amino acids. Germline V gives CDR1 SGHTA, CDR2 FQGNSA. Trimming stripped 2 bases from V and 0 bases from J, with 10 bases between. CDR3 nucleotides: TGTGCCAGCAGCTTACCTAGCGCCTACCAAGAGACCCAGTACTTC. It specifies CASSLPSAYQETQYF.

This clonotype occurred a few times. CDR3 sequence: CSARTPGLGYYEQYF. The CDR3 bases are TGCAGTGCTAGGACACCGGGACTAGGGTATTACGAGCAGTACTTC. This chain connects TRBV20-1 to TRBJ2-7; 8 nucleotides line up with TRBD2. The CDR3 contains 15 residues. After removal of 3 bases from V and 4 bases from J, the junction contained 11 bases not matched to a gene. The germline V gene has CDR1 DFQATT and CDR2 SNEGSKA (reference sequence).

This clonotype appeared once. The rearrangement links TRBV15 to TRBJ1-2; D is undetermined. V was clipped by 5 bases and J by 4 bases, with 17 bases between them. The CDR3 is made up of 15 amino acids. CDR1 is LNHNV and CDR2 is YYDKDF in the germline V gene (reference sequence). CDR3 bases: TGTGCCACCAGCCTCCCCACACTACAAGTCTATGGCTACACCTTC. Translation: CATSLPTLQVYGYTF.

V is TRBV5-1 and J is TRBJ2-5, with a possible D match to TRBD1 (6 bases). The CDR3 runs 13 residues. Per germline, CDR1 SGHRS and CDR2 YFSETQ. V dropped 6 bases and J dropped 3 bases, with 12 bases sitting between them. The CDR3 region has the DNA TGCGCCAGCACAACCGGGACAAAAGAGACCCAGTACTTC. The encoded protein is CASTTGTKETQYF.

This rearrangement joins TRBV29-1 to TRBJ1-1; D is unclear. This CDR3 has 13 residues. CDR1 is SQVTM, CDR2 ANQGSEA, per germline. Deletions cut 3 bases from V and 1 base from J, with 9 bases between. CDR3 nucleotide sequence: TGCAGCGTTGATCGGTCGGAGAACACTGAAGCTTTCTTT. Translating gives CSVDRSENTEAFF.